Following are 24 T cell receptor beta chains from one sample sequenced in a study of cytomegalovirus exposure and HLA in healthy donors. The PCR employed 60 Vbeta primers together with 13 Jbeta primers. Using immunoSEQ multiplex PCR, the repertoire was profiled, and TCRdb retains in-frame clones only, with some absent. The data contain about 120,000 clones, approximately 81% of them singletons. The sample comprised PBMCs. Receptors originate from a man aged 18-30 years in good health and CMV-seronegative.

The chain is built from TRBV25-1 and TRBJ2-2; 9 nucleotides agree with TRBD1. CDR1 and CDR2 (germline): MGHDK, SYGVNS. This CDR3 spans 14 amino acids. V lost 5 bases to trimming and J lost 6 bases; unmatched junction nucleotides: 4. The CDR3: CASSIQGAAGELFF. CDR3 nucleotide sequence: TGTGCCAGCAGTATACAGGGGGCGGCCGGGGAGCTGTTTTTT.

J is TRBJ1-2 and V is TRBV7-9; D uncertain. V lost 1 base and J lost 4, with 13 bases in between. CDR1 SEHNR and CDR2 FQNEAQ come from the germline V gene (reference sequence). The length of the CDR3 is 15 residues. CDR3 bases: TGTGCCAGCAGCTTAGTTCCGACGGGAGGCTATGGCTACACCTTC. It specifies CASSLVPTGGYGYTF.

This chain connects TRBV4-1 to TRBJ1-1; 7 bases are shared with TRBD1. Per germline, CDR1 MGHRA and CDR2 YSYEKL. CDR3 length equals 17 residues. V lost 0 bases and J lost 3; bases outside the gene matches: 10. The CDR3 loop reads CASSQETGLRVDTEAFF. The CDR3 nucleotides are TGCGCCAGCAGCCAAGAGACAGGGCTCCGGGTGGACACTGAAGCTTTCTTT.

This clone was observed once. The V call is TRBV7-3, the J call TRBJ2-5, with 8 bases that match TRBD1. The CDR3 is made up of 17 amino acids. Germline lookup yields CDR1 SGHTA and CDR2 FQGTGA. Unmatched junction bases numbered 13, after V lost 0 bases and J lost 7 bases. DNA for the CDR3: TGTGCCAGCAGCTTAACAGGGGGACAGGAGGCTGGGGGGACCCAGTACTTC. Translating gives CASSLTGGQEAGGTQYF. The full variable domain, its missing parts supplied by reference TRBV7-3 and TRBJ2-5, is GAGVSQTPSNKVTEKGKYVELRCDPISGHTALYWYRQSLGQGPEFLIYFQGTGAADDSGLPNDRFFAVRPEGSVSTLKIQRTERGDSAVYLCASSLTGGQEAGGTQYFGPGTRLLVL.

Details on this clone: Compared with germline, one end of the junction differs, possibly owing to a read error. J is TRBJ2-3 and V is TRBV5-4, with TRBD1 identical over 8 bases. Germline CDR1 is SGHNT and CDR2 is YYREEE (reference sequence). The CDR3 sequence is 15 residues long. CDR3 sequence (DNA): TGTGCCAGCAGCTTGGTCTCAGTTGGGACAGGTACGCAGTATTTT. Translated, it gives CASSLVSVGTGTQYF.

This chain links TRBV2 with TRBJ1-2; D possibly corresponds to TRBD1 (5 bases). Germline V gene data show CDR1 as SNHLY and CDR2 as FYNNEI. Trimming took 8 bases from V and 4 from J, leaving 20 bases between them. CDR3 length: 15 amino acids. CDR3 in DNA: TGTGCCAGCCTGGATCCAGCGGGCGGGACCTATGGCTACACCTTC. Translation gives CASLDPAGGTYGYTF.

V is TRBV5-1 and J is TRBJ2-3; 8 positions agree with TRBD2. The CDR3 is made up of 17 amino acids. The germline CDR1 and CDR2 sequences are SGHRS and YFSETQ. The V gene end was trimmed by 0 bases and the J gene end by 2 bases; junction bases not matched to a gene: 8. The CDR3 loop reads CASSLERLAGNTDTQYF. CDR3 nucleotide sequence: TGCGCCAGCAGCTTGGAAAGGCTAGCGGGTAACACAGATACGCAGTATTTT.

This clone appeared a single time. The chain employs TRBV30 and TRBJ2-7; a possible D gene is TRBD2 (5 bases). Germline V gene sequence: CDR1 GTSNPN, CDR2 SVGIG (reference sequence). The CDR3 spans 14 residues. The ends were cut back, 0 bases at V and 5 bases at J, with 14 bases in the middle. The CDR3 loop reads CAWSVRGGVHEQYF. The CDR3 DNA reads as TGTGCCTGGAGTGTACGAGGAGGAGTCCACGAGCAGTACTTC. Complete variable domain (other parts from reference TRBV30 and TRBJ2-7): SQTIHQWPATLVQPVGSPLSLECTVEGTSNPNLYWYRQAAGRGLQLLFYSVGIGQISSEVPQNLSASRPQDRQFILSSKKLLLSDSGFYLCAWSVRGGVHEQYFGPGTRLTVT.

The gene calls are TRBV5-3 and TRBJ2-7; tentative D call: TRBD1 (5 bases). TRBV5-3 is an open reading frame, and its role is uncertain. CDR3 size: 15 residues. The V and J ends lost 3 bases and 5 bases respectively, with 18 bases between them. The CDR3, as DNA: TGTGCCAGAAGCTCCAGGGAAACAGCTCCTAACGAGCAGTACGTC. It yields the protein CARSSRETAPNEQYV.

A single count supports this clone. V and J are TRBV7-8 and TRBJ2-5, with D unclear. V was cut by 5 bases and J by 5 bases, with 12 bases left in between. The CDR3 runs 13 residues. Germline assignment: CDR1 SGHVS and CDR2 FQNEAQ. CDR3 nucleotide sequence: TGTGCCAGCAGCCCTCTGGCTAGTGAGACCCAGTACTTC. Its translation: CASSPLASETQYF.

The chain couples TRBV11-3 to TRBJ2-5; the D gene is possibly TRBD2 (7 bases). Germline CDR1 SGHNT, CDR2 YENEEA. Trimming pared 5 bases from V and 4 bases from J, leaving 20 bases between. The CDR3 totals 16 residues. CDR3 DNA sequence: TGTGCCAGCAGCAGTTACAAGGAGGGAGGGGGAGAGACCCAGTACTTC. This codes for CASSSYKEGGGETQYF.

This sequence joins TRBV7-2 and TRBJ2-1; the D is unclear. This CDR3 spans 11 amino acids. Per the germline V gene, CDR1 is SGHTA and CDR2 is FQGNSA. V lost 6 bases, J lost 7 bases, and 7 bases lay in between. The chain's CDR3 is CASSPQNEQFF. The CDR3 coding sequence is TGTGCCAGCAGTCCCCAAAATGAGCAGTTCTTC.

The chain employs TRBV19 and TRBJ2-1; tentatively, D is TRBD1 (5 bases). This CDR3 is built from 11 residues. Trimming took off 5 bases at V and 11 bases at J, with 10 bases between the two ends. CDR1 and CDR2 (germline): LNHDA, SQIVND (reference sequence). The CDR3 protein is CASSEAGKQFF. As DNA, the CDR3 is TGTGCCAGTAGTGAGGCAGGGAAGCAGTTCTTC.

The CDR3 sequence: CASKGQMNTEAFF. CDR3 DNA: TGTGCCAGCAAGGGACAGATGAACACTGAAGCTTTCTTT. This rearrangement joins TRBV25-1 to TRBJ1-1; TRBD1 matches at 7 bases. V was pared by 7 bases and J by 0 bases, with 2 bases of the junction left unmatched. The CDR3 covers 13 residues. Germline CDR1 reads MGHDK; CDR2 reads SYGVNS.

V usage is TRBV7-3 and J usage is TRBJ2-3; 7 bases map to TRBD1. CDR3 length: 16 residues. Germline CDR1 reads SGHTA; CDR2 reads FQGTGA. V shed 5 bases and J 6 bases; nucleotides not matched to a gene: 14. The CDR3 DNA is TGTGCCAGCAGCCTCCTCGGGGCGGCACAGGGGGATACGCAGTATTTT. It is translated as CASSLLGAAQGDTQYF.

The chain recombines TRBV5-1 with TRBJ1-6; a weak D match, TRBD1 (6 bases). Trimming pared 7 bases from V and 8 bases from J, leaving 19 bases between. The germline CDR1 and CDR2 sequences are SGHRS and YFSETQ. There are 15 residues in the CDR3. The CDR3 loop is CASAILNHRDSPLHF. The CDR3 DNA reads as TGCGCCAGCGCAATCCTCAACCACAGGGATTCACCCCTCCACTTT.

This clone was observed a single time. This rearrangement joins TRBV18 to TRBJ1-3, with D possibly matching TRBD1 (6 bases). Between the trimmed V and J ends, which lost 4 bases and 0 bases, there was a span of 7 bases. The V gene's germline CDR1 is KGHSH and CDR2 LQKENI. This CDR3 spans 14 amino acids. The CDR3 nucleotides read TGTGCCAGCTCACAGGGGGACTCTGGAAACACCATATATTTT. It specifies CASSQGDSGNTIYF.

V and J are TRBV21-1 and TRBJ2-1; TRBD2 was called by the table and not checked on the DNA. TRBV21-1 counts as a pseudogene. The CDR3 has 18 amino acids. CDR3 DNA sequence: TGTGCCAGCAGCAAGGGGAGGTTTGGACTAGCGGGAATCAATGAGCAGTTCTTC. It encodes CASSKGRFGLAGINEQFF.

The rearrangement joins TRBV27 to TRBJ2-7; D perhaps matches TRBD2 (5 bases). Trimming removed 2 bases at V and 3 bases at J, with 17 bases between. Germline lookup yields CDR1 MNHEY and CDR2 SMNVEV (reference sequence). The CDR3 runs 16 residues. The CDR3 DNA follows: TGTGCCAGCAGTTTACTGGCGGGCGGGCCGGGCTACGAGCAGTACTTC. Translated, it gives CASSLLAGGPGYEQYF.

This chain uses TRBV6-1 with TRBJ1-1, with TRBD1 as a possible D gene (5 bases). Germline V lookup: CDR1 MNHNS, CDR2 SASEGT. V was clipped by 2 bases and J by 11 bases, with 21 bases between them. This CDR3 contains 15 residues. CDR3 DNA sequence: TGTGCCAGCAGTGAATTTAGGGGTTGGGGGGTGTGGGCTTTCTTT. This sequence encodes CASSEFRGWGVWAFF.

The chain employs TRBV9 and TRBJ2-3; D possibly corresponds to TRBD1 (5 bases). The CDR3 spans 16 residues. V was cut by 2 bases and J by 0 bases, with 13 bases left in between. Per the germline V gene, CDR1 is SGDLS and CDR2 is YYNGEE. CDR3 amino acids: CASSVGLLSSTDTQYF. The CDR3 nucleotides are TGTGCCAGCAGCGTGGGGCTCCTCTCTAGCACAGATACGCAGTATTTT. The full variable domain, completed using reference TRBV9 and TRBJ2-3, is DSGVTQTPKHLITATGQRVTLRCSPRSGDLSVYWYQQSLDQGLQFLIQYYNGEERAKGNILERFSAQQFPDLHSELNLSSLELGDSALYFCASSVGLLSSTDTQYFGPGTRLTVL.

In DNA, the CDR3 is TGTGCCAGCAGCTTAGATAAGGGGTATAATTCACCCCTCCACTTT. Translated: CASSLDKGYNSPLHF. The genes are TRBV7-3 and TRBJ1-6, with a weak D call TRBD1 (5 bases). The CDR3 runs to 15 residues. V was clipped by 2 bases and J by 4 bases, with 9 bases between them. Germline values: CDR1 SGHTA, CDR2 FQGTGA.

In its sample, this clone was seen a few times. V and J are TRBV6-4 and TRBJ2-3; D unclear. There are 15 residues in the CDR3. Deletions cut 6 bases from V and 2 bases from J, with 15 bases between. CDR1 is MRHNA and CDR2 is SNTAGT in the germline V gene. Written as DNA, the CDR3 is TGTGCCAGCAGACGAGAGGCGCTTCCCACAGATACGCAGTATTTT. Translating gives CASRREALPTDTQYF.

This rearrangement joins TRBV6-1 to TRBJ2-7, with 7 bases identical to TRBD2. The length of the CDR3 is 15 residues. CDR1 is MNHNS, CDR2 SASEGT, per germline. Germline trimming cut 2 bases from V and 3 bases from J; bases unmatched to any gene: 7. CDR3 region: CASSENGLAVYEQYF. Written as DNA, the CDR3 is TGTGCCAGCAGTGAAAATGGGCTAGCGGTCTACGAGCAGTACTTC.